Below, one TCR beta chain is given with its context. The antigen remains undetermined. CDR3 length equals 16 residues. Per the germline V gene, CDR1 is MNHEY and CDR2 is SMNVEV (reference sequence). The J segment lost 4 bases and the V segment lost 5 bases, leaving 9 bases of the junction unmatched. Time point meaning: persistent/refractory GD, antithyroid drugs over 5 years with positive TRAb. TCR sequences were obtained from RNA taken from PBMCs. By American Thyroid Association guidelines, Graves' disease was diagnosed in the cohort. This record comes from a study of regulatory T cells in long-lasting Graves disease. General observations from the study: Reduced TCR diversity was observed in persistent Graves' patients versus newly diagnosed patients.

The TCR beta library used iRepertoire HTBI primers with Arm-PCR amplification of CDR3. As handled by the study authors: Across the samples, identification revealed fewer than 75 TRBV and around 13 TRBJ segments. TCRdb re-derived calls from the multiplex PCR reads in MiXCR, one entry per CDR3 protein. TCRdb, rather than the study authors, made the V and J calls. Of a few hundred thousand distinct CDR3 sequences listed, 23% are singletons. Sample: peripheral blood mononuclear cells (PBMCs), taken when the disease was refractory, from a patient treated with antithyroid drugs. This clonotype was sampled from a female donor with Graves disease. The chain links TRBV27 to TRBJ1-2; TRBD1 matches at 11 bases. As DNA, the CDR3 is TGTGCCAGCAGTCCCTCGGGACAGGGGGAAAGCTATGGCTACACCTTC. It specifies CASSPSGQGESYGYTF.